Listed below are T cell receptor beta chains from one sample, sequenced in a study of preoperative IRX-2 immunotherapy in early breast cancer. Only in-frame clones appear in the TCRdb table, and some are missing; sequencing was by immunoSEQ multiplex PCR. Here the sample spans about 2,100 clones, roughly two thirds being singletons. Sample: tumor tissue, taken before IRX-2 immunotherapy. The origin of the receptors is a human donor with breast cancer. Both conserved end residues are part of each CDR3. A D gene is named only where the DNA matches it firmly. The size field is filled for only some rows; it gives once, few, many or a size class.

j_call d_call clone_size v_call cdr3_nt cdr3_aa
TRBJ1-2 - - TRBV6-1 TGTGCCATCAGTGAAGGCAGGGGCAATGGCTACACCTTC CAISEGRGNGYTF
TRBJ2-5 TRBD1 once TRBV5-1 TGCGCCAGCAGCTTGATGGGGACAGGGGAAGAGACCCAGTACTTC CASSLMGTGEETQYF
TRBJ2-5 - - TRBV23-1 TGCGCCAGCAGCTTAGGACTACAAGAGACCCAGTACTTC CASSLGLQETQYF
TRBJ1-5 TRBD1 once TRBV29-1 TGCAGCGCTAGGACAGGGACAAATCAGCCCCAGCATTTT CSARTGTNQPQHF
TRBJ2-5 - - TRBV11-3 TGTGCCAGCAGCTTAACCGGGGGAGGTAGCCGCGAGACCCAGTACTTC CASSLTGGGSRETQYF
TRBJ1-1 - - TRBV29-1 TGCAGCGTCCACCGGGCCTCGGGGACTGAAGCTTTCTTT CSVHRASGTEAFF
TRBJ2-1 - once TRBV28 TGTGCCAGCAGTCCCCCAGCTTTAGCCTACCACGGGGTCTTC CASSPPALAYHGVF
TRBJ1-5 - - TRBV19 TGTGCCAGTAGTATCTACCATGGGTCCCAGAGCAATCAGCCCCAGCATTTT CASSIYHGSQSNQPQHF
TRBJ2-1 - - TRBV11-3 TGTGCCAGCAGCTTAGAGTTGGGGGGGCCCAGGGATGAGCAGTTCTTC CASSLELGGPRDEQFF
TRBJ1-2 - - TRBV19 TGTGCCAGTAGTATAGGTTTCCTCTATGGCTACACCTTC CASSIGFLYGYTF
TRBJ2-5 - - TRBV29-1 TGCAGCGTTGGCGGTTTAGGCCTAGAGACCCAGTACTTC CSVGGLGLETQYF
TRBJ2-3 TRBD1 - TRBV11-3 TGTGCCAGCAGTCAGGGACAGGAGAGGGTAGATACGCAGTATTTT CASSQGQERVDTQYF
TRBJ1-4 TRBD1 few TRBV11-3 TGTGCCAGCAGCTCTAATGTACAGGGGGCTGGTGAAAAACTGTTTTTT CASSSNVQGAGEKLFF
TRBJ2-1 - large TRBV11-3 TGTGCCAGCAGCTTAGGGGGGTGGTGGGGCAATGAGCAGTTCTTC CASSLGGWWGNEQFF
TRBJ1-1 - few TRBV12-5 TGTGCCAGCAACCTTGGTCTCCCGGGGAAAGCTTTCTTT CASNLGLPGKAFF
TRBJ1-5 - large TRBV19 TGTGCCAGTAGTATAGACGGAAGGACCCGGCAGCCCCAGCATTTT CASSIDGRTRQPQHF
TRBJ1-1 - - TRBV5-1 TGCGCCAGCAGCCCTGACATTTCGTTGAACACTGAAGCTTTCTTT CASSPDISLNTEAFF
TRBJ1-1 - - TRBV6-8 TGTGCCAGCAGCTCTTGGGGGGGGCCTGAAGCTTTCTTT CASSSWGGPEAFF
TRBJ1-1 TRBD1 - TRBV6-8 TGTGCCAGCATCCGAGGACAGGGGAGCACTGAAGCTTTCTTT CASIRGQGSTEAFF
TRBJ1-5 - - TRBV30 TGTGCCTGGAGTCGTAGAAATCAGCCCCAGCATTTT CAWSRRNQPQHF
TRBJ2-7 TRBD1 - TRBV29-1 TGCAGCGTTGAGGGACAGGGTACCTACGAGCAGTACTTC CSVEGQGTYEQYF
TRBJ1-1 - large TRBV6-8 TGTGCCAGCACCGCCCCGGGGGGCACTGAAGCTTTCTTT CASTAPGGTEAFF
TRBJ2-1 - - TRBV7-8 TGTGCCAGCAGCCCGGGACCAACAAATGAGCAGTTCTTC CASSPGPTNEQFF
TRBJ2-1 TRBD1 - TRBV11-3 TGTGCCAGCAGCTTCTCCGGGACAGGCTTATACAATGAGCAGTTCTTC CASSFSGTGLYNEQFF
TRBJ2-5 - - TRBV6-1 TGTGCCAGCAGTGAAGTTGCGACCAAAGAGACCCAGTACTTC CASSEVATKETQYF
TRBJ1-1 - - TRBV6-8 TGTGCCAGCAGACCACCACGGGGGTCAGGAGACACTGAAGCTTTCTTT CASRPPRGSGDTEAFF
TRBJ1-1 - - TRBV19 TGTGCCAGTAAAGAATCCAGGAACACTGAAGCTTTCTTT CASKESRNTEAFF
TRBJ2-3 - - TRBV18 TGTGCCAGCTCCCCTATTCTTATGGATACGCAGTATTTT CASSPILMDTQYF
TRBJ1-5 - - TRBV19 TGTGCCAGTAGTATACCCCGGGTCTTTTCCAATCAGCCCCAGCATTTT CASSIPRVFSNQPQHF
TRBJ1-3 - once TRBV11-3 TGTGCCAGCAGCATTGCTACACTCTCACTCCACTCTGGAAACACCATATATTTT CASSIATLSLHSGNTIYF
TRBJ2-6 - once TRBV14 TGTGCCAGCAGCCAAGATGGTATCGTATGGGGGTCAAGCTCTGGGGCCAACGTCCTGACTTTC CASSQDGIVWGSSSGANVLTF
TRBJ1-6 - - TRBV2 TGTGCCAGACAGGGCTCTAATTCACCCCTCCACTTT CARQGSNSPLHF
TRBJ2-7 TRBD1 - TRBV25-1 TGTGCCATCTCAGGGACAGGGGGGCGCGAGCAGTACTTC CAISGTGGREQYF
TRBJ2-7 - large TRBV14 TGTGCCAGCAGCTACGGGAGCTCCTACGAGCAGTACTTC CASSYGSSYEQYF
TRBJ2-2 - - TRBV4-1 TGCGCCAGCAGCCCTGAGCGATGGCAGGGCACCGGGGAGCTGTTTTTT CASSPERWQGTGELFF
TRBJ1-1 - - TRBV19 TGTGCCAGTAACCTACAGGGGAACACTGAAGCTTTCTTT CASNLQGNTEAFF
TRBJ2-2 - - TRBV5-1 TGCGCCAGCAGCTTGGACTTGTCGAACACCGGGGAGCTGTTTTTT CASSLDLSNTGELFF
TRBJ1-2 TRBD1 - TRBV28 TGTGCCAGCAGTTTTGTTGGGCAGGGGGCTTATGGCTACACCTTC CASSFVGQGAYGYTF
TRBJ1-1 - - TRBV7-5 TGTGCCAGCAGCCCCCGACAGGCAGGGAACACTGAAGCTTTCTTT CASSPRQAGNTEAFF
TRBJ2-7 - - TRBV7-1 TGTGCCAGCAGCCCATGGGCCGGGGGCTCCTACGAGCAGTACTTC CASSPWAGGSYEQYF
TRBJ1-1 - - TRBV6-8 TGTGCCAGCATCTTAAGGGACAAGAACACTGAAGCTTTCTTT CASILRDKNTEAFF
TRBJ1-2 TRBD1 - TRBV14 TGTGCCAGCAGCCAAGAACAGGGGGCGCTTTATGGCTACACCTTC CASSQEQGALYGYTF
TRBJ1-1 - - TRBV11-3 TGTGCCAGCAGCATCCCGGGGGTCATGAACACTGAAGCTTTCTTT CASSIPGVMNTEAFF
TRBJ1-1 - - TRBV23-1 TGCGCCAGCAGCTTGCCAGGGAACACTGAAGCTTTCTTT CASSLPGNTEAFF
TRBJ1-2 - - TRBV11-3 TGTGCCAGCAGCTTAGGGGGGACCGGCTATGGCTACACCTTC CASSLGGTGYGYTF
TRBJ1-1 - - TRBV7-2 TGTGCCAGCAGGTGGCAGATGAACACTGAAGCTTTCTTT CASRWQMNTEAFF
TRBJ2-3 TRBD2 - TRBV14 TGTGCCAGCAGCCAAGATTTTCCCGCGGGACTAGCGGCGAAGGGCACAGATACGCAGTATTTT CASSQDFPAGLAAKGTDTQYF
TRBJ1-2 - - TRBV19 TGTGCCAGCGCTGAGAGGAATGGGTATGGCTACACCTTC CASAERNGYGYTF
TRBJ1-5 - once TRBV19 TGTGCCAGTTCTATGGACGGTGATCAGCCCCAGCATTTT CASSMDGDQPQHF
TRBJ1-3 TRBD1 - TRBV6-8 TGTGCCAGCAGTTCAGGGACAGGCCTCGGAAACACCATATATTTT CASSSGTGLGNTIYF
TRBJ1-1 TRBD1 once TRBV6-8 TGTGCCAGCAACCCCGACAGGGGGGATTCTCAAGCTTTCTTT CASNPDRGDSQAFF
TRBJ2-7 - once TRBV1 TGCGCCAGCAGCCAAGACCGGACTAGCGGGGGGTACGAGCAGTACTTC CASSQDRTSGGYEQYF
TRBJ2-3 - - TRBV28 TGTGCCAGTAGAGGGTCCACAGATACGCAGTATTTT CASRGSTDTQYF
TRBJ1-2 - - TRBV29-1 TGCAGCGTTCTTCGGGACACTTATGGCTACACCTTC CSVLRDTYGYTF
TRBJ1-5 - - TRBV6-8 TGTGCCAGCAGTTACGGGCCGGGCAGCAATCAGCCCCAGCATTTT CASSYGPGSNQPQHF
TRBJ2-1 TRBD2 large TRBV11-3 TGTGCCAGCAGCTTACAGCGGGGGGGCCGCAATGAGCAGTTCTTC CASSLQRGGRNEQFF
TRBJ1-4 - - TRBV6-8 TGTGCCAGCAATCGAGCCTTTTCTAATGAAAAACTGTTTTTT CASNRAFSNEKLFF